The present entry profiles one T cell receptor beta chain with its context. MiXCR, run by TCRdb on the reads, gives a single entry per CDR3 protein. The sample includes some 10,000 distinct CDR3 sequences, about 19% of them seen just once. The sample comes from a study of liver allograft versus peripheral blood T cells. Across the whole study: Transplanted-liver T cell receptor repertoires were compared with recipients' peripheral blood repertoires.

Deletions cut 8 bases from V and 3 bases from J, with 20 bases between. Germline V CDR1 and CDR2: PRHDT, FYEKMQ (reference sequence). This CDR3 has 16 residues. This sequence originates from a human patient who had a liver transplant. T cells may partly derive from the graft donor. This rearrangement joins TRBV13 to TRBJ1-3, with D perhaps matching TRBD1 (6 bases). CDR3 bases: TGTGCCAGCGGCCGGGGGGGGCGCTCGGGTGGAAACACCATATATTTT. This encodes CASGRGGRSGGNTIYF.